This entry concerns a single TCR beta chain. Its antigen remains unidentified. The data were obtained in a study of post-analysis software for immune sequencing data. Findings and caveats of the study: Strong same-batch co-clustering of samples appeared with F measure clustering. The five TRBV segments detected at higher frequency in patients than in controls included TRBV5-6, TRBV5-1 and TRBV20-1. There was significantly lower normalized Chao1 diversity in multiple sclerosis patients than in controls.

cDNA libraries of TCR beta carried unique molecular identifiers. Starting from about 0.98 to 11 million T cells, the study yielded roughly 0.5 million cDNA molecules. TCRdb recomputed calls from the PCR reads with MiXCR, one row per CDR3 protein. This sample has 550,000 to 700,000 distinct CDR3 sequences, with about 40% found just once. Trimming cost V 1 base and J 9 bases, with 18 bases left between them. Germline CDR1 and CDR2: DFQATT and SNEGSKA (reference sequence). The CDR3 has 14 residues. The material sequenced was blood. The sequence came from a girl aged 5 to 17 with multiple sclerosis. V gene TRBV20-1 combines with J gene TRBJ1-1; D perhaps matches TRBD1 (5 bases). CDR3 in amino acids: CSARGGGRQLKAFF. The CDR3 coding sequence is TGCAGTGCTAGAGGGGGGGGTCGGCAGTTGAAAGCTTTCTTT.